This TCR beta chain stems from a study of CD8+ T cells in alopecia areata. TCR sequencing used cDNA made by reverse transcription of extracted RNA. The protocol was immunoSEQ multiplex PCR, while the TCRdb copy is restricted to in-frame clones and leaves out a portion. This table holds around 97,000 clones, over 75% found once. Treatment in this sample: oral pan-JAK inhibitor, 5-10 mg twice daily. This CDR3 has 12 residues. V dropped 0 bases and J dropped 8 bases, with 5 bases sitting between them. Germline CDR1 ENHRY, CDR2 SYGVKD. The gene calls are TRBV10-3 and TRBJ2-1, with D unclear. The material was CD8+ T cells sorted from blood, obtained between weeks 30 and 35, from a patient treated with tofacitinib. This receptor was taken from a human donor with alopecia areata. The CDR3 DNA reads TGTGCCATCAGTGAGTCTGGCCATGAGCAGTTCTTC. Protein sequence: CAISESGHEQFF.